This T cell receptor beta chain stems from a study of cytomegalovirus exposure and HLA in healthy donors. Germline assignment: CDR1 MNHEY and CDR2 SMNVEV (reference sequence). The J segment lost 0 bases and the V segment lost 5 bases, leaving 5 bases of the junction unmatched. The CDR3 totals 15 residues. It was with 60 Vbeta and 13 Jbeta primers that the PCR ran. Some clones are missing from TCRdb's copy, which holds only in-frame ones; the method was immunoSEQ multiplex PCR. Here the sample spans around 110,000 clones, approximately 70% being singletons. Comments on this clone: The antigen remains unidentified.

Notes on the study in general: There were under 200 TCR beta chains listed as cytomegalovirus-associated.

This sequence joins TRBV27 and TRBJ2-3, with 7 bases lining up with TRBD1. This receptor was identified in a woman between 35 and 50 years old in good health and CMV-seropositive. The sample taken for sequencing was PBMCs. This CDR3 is CASSTDRDSTDTQYF. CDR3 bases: TGTGCCAGCAGTACCGACAGGGATAGCACAGATACGCAGTATTTT.